The rows below give T cell receptor beta chains drawn from one sample of a study of beta chain features in type 1 diabetes. Repertoires were generated with immunoSEQ multiplex PCR, while TCRdb's copy carries only in-frame clones and drops some. The sample lists around 250,000 clones, over 65% occurring once. The sample comprised naive CD4+ T cells from blood. These TCRs come from a man younger than 45 in good health. The CDR3 runs from the conserved cysteine through the conserved F or W. D genes are given only for firm matches. Some rows mark clone size as missing; the rest say once, few, many or name a class of expanded clone.

TRBV4-3	TRBJ2-3	-	-	CASSQDWAGVDTQYF	TGCGCCAGCAGCCAAGATTGGGCCGGGGTAGATACGCAGTATTTT
TRBV30	TRBJ1-2	-	few	CAWTPDRNGYTF	TGTGCCTGGACTCCGGACAGAAATGGCTACACCTTC
TRBV5-6	TRBJ2-1	TRBD2	-	CASSLFAGVYNEQFF	TGTGCCAGCAGCCTTTTCGCGGGAGTGTACAATGAGCAGTTCTTC
TRBV30	TRBJ2-3	TRBD2	few	CAWSVGASGSTSTDTQYF	TGTGCCTGGAGTGTTGGGGCGAGCGGGAGCACTAGCACAGATACGCAGTATTTT
TRBV5-1	TRBJ2-3	-	-	CASCPAESTDTQYF	TGCGCCAGCTGTCCGGCCGAGAGCACAGATACGCAGTATTTT
TRBV29-1	TRBJ2-5	-	-	CSGQQETQYF	TGCAGCGGACAACAAGAGACCCAGTACTTC
TRBV7-9	TRBJ2-1	-	-	CASSPPLGSSYNEQFF	TGTGCCAGCAGTCCGCCCCTTGGGAGCTCCTACAATGAGCAGTTCTTC
TRBV28	TRBJ1-2	TRBD1	-	CAARQGPNYGYTF	TGTGCCGCGAGACAGGGACCTAACTATGGCTACACCTTC
TRBV9	TRBJ2-5	-	-	CASNGGSQQETQYF	TGTGCCAGCAACGGGGGATCACAACAAGAGACCCAGTACTTC
TRBV4-2	TRBJ1-1	TRBD1	-	CASSSSRQGKFEAFF	TGTGCCAGCAGCTCAAGTCGACAGGGGAAGTTTGAAGCTTTCTTT
TRBV4-1	TRBJ1-5	-	-	CASSQTPGVDQPQHF	TGCGCCAGCAGCCAGACCCCCGGCGTTGATCAGCCCCAGCATTTT
TRBV4-3	TRBJ2-1	-	-	CASSRASGEQFF	TGCGCCAGCAGCCGCGCTTCCGGTGAGCAGTTCTTC
TRBV30	TRBJ2-1	-	few	CAWSDGPYNEQFF	TGTGCCTGGAGTGATGGTCCCTACAATGAGCAGTTCTTC
TRBV7-2	TRBJ2-3	TRBD2	-	CASSLDSGGSNTQYF	TGTGCCAGCAGCTTAGATAGCGGGGGGAGCAATACGCAGTATTTT
TRBV13	TRBJ1-1	-	-	CASSLKGNTEAFF	TGTGCCAGCAGCCTGAAGGGGAACACTGAAGCTTTCTTT
TRBV10-1	TRBJ2-1	-	few	CASSESRGTLYNEQFF	TGCGCCAGCAGTGAGTCCCGCGGGACCCTATACAATGAGCAGTTCTTC
TRBV21-1	TRBJ2-7	-	few	CANESGPCSYEQYF	TGTGCCAACGAATCGGGTCCCTGCTCCTACGAGCAGTACTTC
TRBV9	TRBJ2-2	TRBD2	-	CASSADRGRATGELFF	TGTGCCAGCAGCGCCGACCGCGGGAGGGCCACCGGGGAGCTGTTTTTT
TRBV4-3	TRBJ2-1	-	-	CASSRSWRAEEQFF	TGCGCCAGCAGCCGATCTTGGAGGGCCGAAGAGCAGTTCTTC
TRBV2	TRBJ1-6	TRBD1	-	CASSEFTGGSPLHF	TGTGCCAGCAGTGAATTTACAGGGGGCTCACCCCTCCACTTT
TRBV29-1	TRBJ2-6	-	few	CSVQGGGFSGANVLTF	TGCAGCGTCCAGGGAGGAGGGTTCTCTGGGGCCAACGTCCTGACTTTC
TRBV30	TRBJ2-4	TRBD2	-	CAWSGRGRRDIQYF	TGTGCCTGGAGTGGTCGCGGGAGGAGGGACATTCAGTACTTC